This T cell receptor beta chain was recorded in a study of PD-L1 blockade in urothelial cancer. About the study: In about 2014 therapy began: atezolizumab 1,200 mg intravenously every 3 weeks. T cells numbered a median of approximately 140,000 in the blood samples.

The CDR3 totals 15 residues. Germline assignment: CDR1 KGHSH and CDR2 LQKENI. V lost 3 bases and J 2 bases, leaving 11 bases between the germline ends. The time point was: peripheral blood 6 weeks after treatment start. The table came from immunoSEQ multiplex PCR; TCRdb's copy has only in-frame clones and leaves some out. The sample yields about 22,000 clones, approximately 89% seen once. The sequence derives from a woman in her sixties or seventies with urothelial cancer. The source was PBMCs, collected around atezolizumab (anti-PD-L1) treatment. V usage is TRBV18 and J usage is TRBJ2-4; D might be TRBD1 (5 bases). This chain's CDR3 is CASSPGKGTKNIQYF. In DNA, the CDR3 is TGTGCCAGCTCACCCGGAAAGGGGACCAAAAACATTCAGTACTTC.